This T cell receptor (beta chain) was profiled in a study of human T cells and chemical hapten exposure. TCRdb re-called the RACE reads with MiXCR, one entry per CDR3 protein. Of about 120,000 distinct CDR3 sequences in the sample, roughly an eighth were seen once. This clonotype was detected many times. Specified time point: patch test 1, 2 weeks after DPC sensitization. Documented treatment: therapeutic diphenylcyclopropenone sensitization with weekly scalp DPC. This specimen consisted of whole blood, obtained in connection with sensitization to the hapten diphenylcyclopropenone (DPC). This TCR came from a man aged 18 to 35 with alopecia areata. Some clones in this sample may be carry-over from other donors' samples.

CDR3 region: CSARPGQRDGYTF. In nucleotides, the CDR3 is TGCAGTGCTAGACCTGGACAACGAGATGGCTACACCTTC. This chain links TRBV20-1 with TRBJ1-2, with a weak D call TRBD1 (5 bases). Trimming stripped 2 bases from V and 6 bases from J, with 13 bases between. This CDR3 comprises 13 residues. CDR1 is DFQATT and CDR2 is SNEGSKA in the germline V gene (reference sequence).